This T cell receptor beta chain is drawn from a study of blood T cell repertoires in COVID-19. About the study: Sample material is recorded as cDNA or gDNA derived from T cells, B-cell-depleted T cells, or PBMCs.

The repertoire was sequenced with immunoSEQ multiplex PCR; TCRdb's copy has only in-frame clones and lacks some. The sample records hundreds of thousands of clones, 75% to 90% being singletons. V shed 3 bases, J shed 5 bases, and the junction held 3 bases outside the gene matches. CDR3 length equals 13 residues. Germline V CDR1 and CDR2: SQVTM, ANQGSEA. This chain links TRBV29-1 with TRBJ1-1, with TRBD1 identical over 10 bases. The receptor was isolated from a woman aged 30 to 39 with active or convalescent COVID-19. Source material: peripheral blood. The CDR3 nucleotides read TGCAGCGTTGACAGACAGGGGGCAACTGAAGCTTTCTTT. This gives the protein CSVDRQGATEAFF.